These 5 T cell receptor beta chains came from one sample sequenced in a study of T cell responses to AZD1222 COVID-19 vaccine. Some clones are missing from TCRdb's copy, which holds only in-frame ones; the method was immunoSEQ multiplex PCR. Of 140,000 or so clones listed, roughly 89% are singletons. Specimen: peripheral blood, collected on day 0 of AZD1222 vaccination. These receptor sequences come from an adult in good health.

CDR3 in amino acids: CASSPQRGTRTNTEAFF. CDR3 bases: TGCGCCAGCAGCCCACAAAGGGGGACTCGGACAAACACTGAAGCTTTCTTT. The rearrangement links TRBV5-1 to TRBJ1-1; possibly TRBD1 for D (6 bases). The germline gives CDR1 SGHRS, CDR2 YFSETQ. The length of the CDR3 is 17 residues. Trimming stripped 4 bases from V and 2 bases from J, with 21 bases between.

The CDR3 nucleotides are TGTGCTAGTGGTTTGTCTATACAGAGCCCTAATGAAAAACTGTTTTTT. Translation: CASGLSIQSPNEKLFF. The rearrangement links TRBV12-5 to TRBJ1-4; D not certain. The CDR3 covers 16 residues. V lost 2 bases and J 3 bases, leaving 13 bases between the germline ends. Germline CDR1 is LGHNT and CDR2 is FRNRAP.

This rearrangement joins TRBV12-3 or TRBV12-4 to TRBJ2-2, with unresolved D. This CDR3 is built from 13 residues. V shed 7 bases and J shed 8 bases, with 14 bases lying between them. The CDR3 sequence is CASTSGPEGELFF. CDR3 nucleotides: TGTGCCAGCACCTCGGGTCCTGAGGGGGAGCTGTTTTTT.

This chain joins TRBV12-3 or TRBV12-4 and TRBJ2-3; possibly TRBD1 for D (5 bases). This CDR3 comprises 13 residues. The ends were cut back, 7 bases at V and 9 bases at J, with 17 bases in the middle. CDR3 DNA: TGTGCCAGCACCTGGGGCCGGCGGTGGACGCAGTATTTT. Protein sequence: CASTWGRRWTQYF.

This sequence joins TRBV19 and TRBJ2-4, with D possibly matching TRBD2 (5 bases). Per germline, CDR1 LNHDA and CDR2 SQIVND (reference sequence). Trimming pared 3 bases from V and 4 bases from J, leaving 16 bases between. CDR3 length: 16 amino acids. CDR3 coding DNA: TGTGCCAGTAGTATCTATAGCGTACTGGAGAAAAACATTCAGTACTTC. Translation gives CASSIYSVLEKNIQYF.